Listed below are T cell receptor beta chains from one sample, sequenced in a study of shared clonotypes between healthy human individuals. Assay used: immunoSEQ multiplex PCR; TCRdb lists only in-frame clones, some missing. The sample contains roughly 2.1 million clones, about 93% of which appear only once. The sample consisted of naive CD8+ T cells from PBMCs. Receptors were obtained from a man between 18 and 35 years old in good health. Some clones in this sample may be carry-over from other donors' samples. The CDR3 runs from the conserved cysteine through the conserved F or W. D genes are given only for firm matches. The size of a clone is reported for some rows only, either as once, few or many, or as a class for expanded clones.

cdr3_length,v_call,clone_size,d_call,j_call,cdr3_aa,cdr3_nt
17,TRBV19,once,TRBD1,TRBJ1-2,CASSKAATGARGYGYTF,TGTGCCAGTAGTAAAGCCGCCACAGGGGCCCGGGGCTATGGCTACACCTTC
15,TRBV15,NA,NA,TRBJ1-1,CATSRERDMNTEAFF,TGTGCCACCAGCAGAGAGCGGGATATGAACACTGAAGCTTTCTTT
13,TRBV1,NA,NA,TRBJ1-1,CTSSQGGNTEAFF,TGCACCAGCAGCCAGGGGGGGAACACTGAAGCTTTCTTT
14,TRBV9,NA,NA,TRBJ2-3,CASSVVDYTDTQYF,TGTGCCAGCAGCGTAGTGGATTACACAGATACGCAGTATTTT
14,TRBV27,NA,NA,TRBJ2-7,CASSLFGGPDEQYF,TGTGCCAGCAGTTTATTCGGGGGGCCGGACGAGCAGTACTTC
16,TRBV4-2,NA,NA,TRBJ2-7,CASSQEGPGATYEQYF,TGTGCCAGCAGCCAAGAAGGACCGGGGGCGACCTACGAGCAGTACTTC
14,TRBV19,NA,NA,TRBJ1-1,CASSRTRMNTEAFF,TGTGCCAGTAGTCGGACACGGATGAACACTGAAGCTTTCTTT
13,TRBV11-1,NA,NA,TRBJ1-1,CASSWAPNTEAFF,TGTGCCAGCAGCTGGGCACCGAACACTGAAGCTTTCTTT
14,TRBV5-1,NA,TRBD1,TRBJ2-7,CASSFGGQGDEQYF,TGCGCCAGCAGCTTTGGGGGACAGGGCGACGAGCAGTACTTC
14,TRBV13,NA,NA,TRBJ2-5,CASSPRQAKETQYF,TGTGCCAGCAGCCCGAGACAGGCAAAAGAGACCCAGTACTTC
12,TRBV9,few,NA,TRBJ2-1,CASSVSGNEQFF,TGTGCCAGCAGCGTAAGTGGTAATGAGCAGTTCTTC
13,TRBV28,NA,TRBD2,TRBJ2-3,CASSRGEGPQWYF,TGTGCCAGCAGCCGGGGGGAAGGCCCGCAGTGGTATTTT
15,TRBV18,NA,TRBD1,TRBJ2-2,CASSSGQGLHGELFF,TGTGCCAGCTCGTCGGGACAGGGTCTCCACGGGGAGCTGTTTTTT
11,TRBV12-5,NA,NA,TRBJ2-1,CASGLFNEQFF,TGTGCTAGTGGTTTGTTCAATGAGCAGTTCTTC
16,TRBV7-9,NA,TRBD2,TRBJ2-1,CASSLAGLAGGNEQFF,TGTGCCAGCAGCTTAGCGGGACTAGCGGGAGGCAATGAGCAGTTCTTC
15,TRBV9,NA,NA,TRBJ2-7,CASSVGDGISYEQYF,TGTGCCAGCAGCGTAGGGGATGGGATCTCCTACGAGCAGTACTTC
16,TRBV5-6,once,NA,TRBJ2-7,CASSPGSGTHPYEQYF,TGTGCCAGCTCCCCAGGGAGCGGGACACACCCCTACGAGCAGTACTTC
14,TRBV15,NA,TRBD1,TRBJ1-2,CATSPRQGNYGYTF,TGTGCCACCAGCCCACGACAGGGAAACTATGGCTACACCTTC
16,TRBV7-9,NA,TRBD2,TRBJ2-2,CASSSASGSLGGELFF,TGTGCCAGCAGCTCTGCTAGCGGGAGTTTAGGTGGGGAGCTGTTTTTT
15,TRBV27,NA,NA,TRBJ1-5,CASSLLWGSNQPQHF,TGTGCCAGCAGTTTATTGTGGGGTAGCAATCAGCCCCAGCATTTT
13,TRBV6-7,NA,NA,TRBJ2-3,CALLGAPTDTQYF,TGTGCCCTGCTGGGGGCCCCTACAGATACGCAGTATTTT
13,TRBV27,NA,NA,TRBJ2-7,CASQAASVNEQYF,TGTGCCAGCCAAGCGGCTAGCGTAAACGAGCAGTACTTC